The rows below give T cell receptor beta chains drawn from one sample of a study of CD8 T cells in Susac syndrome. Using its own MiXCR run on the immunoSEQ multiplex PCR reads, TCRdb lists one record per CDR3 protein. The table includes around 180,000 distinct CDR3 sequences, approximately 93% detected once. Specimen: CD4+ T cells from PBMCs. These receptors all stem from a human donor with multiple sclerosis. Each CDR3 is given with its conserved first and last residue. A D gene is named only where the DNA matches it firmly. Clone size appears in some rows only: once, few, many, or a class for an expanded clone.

CDR3nt: TGTGCCAGCAGTTTTCGGACAGGCTCTGGAAACACCATATATTTT
CDR3aa: CASSFRTGSGNTIYF
abundance: NA
j_gene: TRBJ1-3
v_gene: TRBV12-3/TRBV12-4
d_gene: TRBD1

CDR3nt: TGCAGTGCTAGCCACACTATGAACACTGAAGCTTTCTTT
CDR3aa: CSASHTMNTEAFF
abundance: once
j_gene: TRBJ1-1
v_gene: TRBV20-1
d_gene: NA

CDR3nt: TGTGCCACCAGTGATTTGGGGACAGCCAGCACAGATACGCAGTATTTT
CDR3aa: CATSDLGTASTDTQYF
abundance: NA
j_gene: TRBJ2-3
v_gene: TRBV24-1
d_gene: TRBD1

CDR3nt: TGTGCCAGCAGTTTCCGTTCTACTAATGAAAAACTGTTTTTT
CDR3aa: CASSFRSTNEKLFF
abundance: NA
j_gene: TRBJ1-4
v_gene: TRBV12-3/TRBV12-4
d_gene: NA

CDR3nt: TGTGCCAGCAGCCCCACCGGGACAGGGATGGGAATTCAGCCCCAGCATTTT
CDR3aa: CASSPTGTGMGIQPQHF
abundance: NA
j_gene: TRBJ1-5
v_gene: TRBV11-3
d_gene: TRBD1

CDR3nt: TGCAGTGCTGGTCCGGGACTAGCAACCTACAATGAGCAGTTCTTC
CDR3aa: CSAGPGLATYNEQFF
abundance: NA
j_gene: TRBJ2-1
v_gene: TRBV20-1
d_gene: TRBD2

CDR3nt: TGTGCCAGCAGTTCCCGCAGGGTCCGTATCCACTTT
CDR3aa: CASSSRRVRIHF
abundance: NA
j_gene: TRBJ1-6
v_gene: TRBV28
d_gene: NA

CDR3nt: TGTGCCAGCAGAGACCAATGGTACAATGAGCAGTTCTTC
CDR3aa: CASRDQWYNEQFF
abundance: NA
j_gene: TRBJ2-1
v_gene: TRBV12-3/TRBV12-4
d_gene: NA

CDR3nt: TGCAGCGTTAAGGTCGGAGGCAATCAGCCCCAGCATTTT
CDR3aa: CSVKVGGNQPQHF
abundance: NA
j_gene: TRBJ1-5
v_gene: TRBV29-1
d_gene: NA

CDR3nt: TGTGCCAGTAGCGCGAATTCTGGGGCCAACGTCCTGACTTTC
CDR3aa: CASSANSGANVLTF
abundance: NA
j_gene: TRBJ2-6
v_gene: TRBV19
d_gene: NA

CDR3nt: TGTGCCAGCAGCACGGGACTAGCGGGAGAGGTGCAGTTCTTC
CDR3aa: CASSTGLAGEVQFF
abundance: NA
j_gene: TRBJ2-1
v_gene: TRBV11-2
d_gene: TRBD2

CDR3nt: TGTGCCAGCAGTCCCCGTCCTCCCGATACGCAGTATTTT
CDR3aa: CASSPRPPDTQYF
abundance: NA
j_gene: TRBJ2-3
v_gene: TRBV28
d_gene: NA

CDR3nt: TGTGCCAGCAAGATGGAGGGCTGGACAGATACGCAGTATTTT
CDR3aa: CASKMEGWTDTQYF
abundance: NA
j_gene: TRBJ2-3
v_gene: TRBV5-6
d_gene: NA

CDR3nt: TGTGCCAGCAGCGTAGATGACAGACAGCCTAACACTGAAGCTTTCTTT
CDR3aa: CASSVDDRQPNTEAFF
abundance: NA
j_gene: TRBJ1-1
v_gene: TRBV9
d_gene: NA